This entry is about one T cell receptor beta chain. This entry is derived from a study of blood T cell repertoires in COVID-19. Study details: Samples representing acute and convalescent COVID-19 were sourced from the United States, Italy and Spain. From T cells, B-cell-depleted T cells, or PBMCs came the material, which was cDNA or gDNA.

Methods used by the authors: By means of reference gene primer amplification, nucleated cell counts were estimated. Some clones are missing from TCRdb's copy, which holds only in-frame ones; the method was immunoSEQ multiplex PCR. V and J calls and clone size are copied from that table; D and trimming were computed from the DNA. Of about 290,000 clones listed, roughly 80% are singletons. The CDR3 runs 16 residues. Trimming took off 5 bases at V and 0 bases at J, with 15 bases between the two ends. The germline gives CDR1 SEHNR, CDR2 FQNEAQ (reference sequence). The sample comprised peripheral blood. V is TRBV7-9 and J is TRBJ2-3, with D possibly TRBD2 on 6 matching bases. The sequence was obtained from a woman aged 50 to 65 with active or convalescent COVID-19. The CDR3 reads CASSRAGGRSTDTQYF. Written as DNA, the CDR3 is TGTGCCAGCAGCCGAGCCGGGGGACGAAGCACAGATACGCAGTATTTT.